These 2 T cell receptor beta chains were all obtained from the same sample, sequenced in a study of T cells in narcolepsy. Method: immunoSEQ multiplex PCR; TCRdb's copy keeps in-frame clones and lacks some. The profile shows about 40,000 clones, approximately 88% of them singletons. Material: CD45RA- memory CD4+ T cells from PBMCs. Receptors were obtained from a human donor with narcolepsy.

This chain links TRBV11-3 with TRBJ2-3; TRBD2 is a possible D gene (7 bases). The germline V gene encodes CDR1 SGHNT and CDR2 YENEEA. The CDR3 is 15 amino acids. Trimming took off 5 bases at V and 4 bases at J, with 16 bases between the two ends. CDR3 DNA: TGTGCCAGCAGCGCCCGGGGGGCTGGAGCAGATACGCAGTATTTT. Protein product: CASSARGAGADTQYF.

Written as DNA, the CDR3 is TGTGCCAGCAGCCACGGGACAGGGAGAGAGTCTGGAAACACCATATATTTT. It is translated as CASSHGTGRESGNTIYF. V and J are TRBV7-9 and TRBJ1-3; 9 nucleotides align to TRBD1. Germline V CDR1 and CDR2: SEHNR, FQNEAQ (reference sequence). The CDR3 contains 17 residues. J gave up 1 base and V 5 bases, and 9 bases lay outside the gene matches.